The entry that follows covers one T cell receptor (beta chain) sequence. This record comes from a study of blood T cell repertoires in COVID-19. As originally analysed: How many nucleated cells were present was estimated from reference gene primer amplification. The method was immunoSEQ multiplex PCR; TCRdb's version includes in-frame clones alone and lacks a portion of them. The DNA was the basis for D and trimming; V, J and clone size are from that table. This table holds 93,000 or so clones, roughly 84% found once. The V gene's germline CDR1 is KGHSH and CDR2 LQKENI. CDR3 length: 15 amino acids. V lost 4 bases and J 0 bases, leaving 13 bases between the germline ends.

The sequence came from a human donor in a cohort sampled during active COVID-19. The sample consisted of peripheral blood. The V gene is TRBV18, the J gene TRBJ2-7, with D maybe TRBD2 (5 bases). CDR3 DNA sequence: TGTGCCAGCTCACGGTCGGGGATCAGCTCCTACGAGCAGTACTTC. This gives the protein CASSRSGISSYEQYF.